Listed below are T cell receptor beta chains from one sample, sequenced in a study of blood T cell repertoires in COVID-19. The assay was immunoSEQ multiplex PCR, and TCRdb's table has in-frame clones only and misses some. The table includes hundreds of thousands of clones, about 88% detected once. The sample comprised PBMCs or T cells enriched from blood (not recorded which). Source of these receptors: a woman in her 40s who had recovered from COVID-19. The CDR3 runs from the conserved cysteine through the conserved F or W. A D gene is named only where the DNA matches it firmly. Clone sizes are given selectively: once, few, many, or a class where the clone is expanded.

TRBJ2-1,NA,TRBV6-5,TRBD2,TGTGCCAGCGGGGGGGGTAATGAGCAGTTCTTC,CASGGGNEQFF
TRBJ2-1,NA,TRBV7-2,TRBD2,TGTGCCAGCAGCCCTACTAGCGGGGAATGGGATGAGCAGTTCTTC,CASSPTSGEWDEQFF
TRBJ2-5,NA,TRBV3-1/TRBV3-2,NA,TGTGCCAGCACCGCAGGAGGGTGGGAGACCCAGTACTTC,CASTAGGWETQYF
TRBJ1-2,few,TRBV18,TRBD1,TGTGCCAGCTCTCCCCGCGGGACAGGGGGTGGCTACACCTTC,CASSPRGTGGGYTF
TRBJ1-3,few,TRBV19,NA,TGTGCCAGTAGTCCCAGACAGGTCTCTGGAAACACCATATATTTT,CASSPRQVSGNTIYF
TRBJ1-1,NA,TRBV7-2,NA,TGTGCCAGCAGCTCCCAAGACAGGCCCCGGGGGAACACTGAAGCTTTCTTT,CASSSQDRPRGNTEAFF
TRBJ2-7,NA,TRBV6-5,TRBD1,TGTGCCAGCAGGGGGACAGGGACCCACGAGCAGTACTTC,CASRGTGTHEQYF
TRBJ1-1,NA,TRBV28,NA,TGTGCCAGCAGTCTTCTGGGGGGTTTGAACACTGAAGCTTTCTTT,CASSLLGGLNTEAFF
TRBJ2-7,NA,TRBV5-1,NA,TGCGCCAGCAGCCCTTCAGGGACACATGTCCACGAGCAGTACTTC,CASSPSGTHVHEQYF
TRBJ1-2,NA,TRBV3-1/TRBV3-2,NA,TGTGCCAGCAGCCAAGGGCGGAGTCCTAACTATGGCTACACCTTC,CASSQGRSPNYGYTF
TRBJ1-6,NA,TRBV7-9,TRBD1,TGTGCCAGCACAGGGGGGGGTTCACCCCTCCACTTT,CASTGGGSPLHF
TRBJ1-2,NA,TRBV29-1,TRBD1,TGCAGCGTTGAGGTCGACGGGACAGGGATAGGAGGCTACACCTTC,CSVEVDGTGIGGYTF
TRBJ1-5,NA,TRBV4-1,NA,TGCGCCAGCAGCCAAGACCAGGGGCAAGCTCAGCCCCAGCATTTT,CASSQDQGQAQPQHF